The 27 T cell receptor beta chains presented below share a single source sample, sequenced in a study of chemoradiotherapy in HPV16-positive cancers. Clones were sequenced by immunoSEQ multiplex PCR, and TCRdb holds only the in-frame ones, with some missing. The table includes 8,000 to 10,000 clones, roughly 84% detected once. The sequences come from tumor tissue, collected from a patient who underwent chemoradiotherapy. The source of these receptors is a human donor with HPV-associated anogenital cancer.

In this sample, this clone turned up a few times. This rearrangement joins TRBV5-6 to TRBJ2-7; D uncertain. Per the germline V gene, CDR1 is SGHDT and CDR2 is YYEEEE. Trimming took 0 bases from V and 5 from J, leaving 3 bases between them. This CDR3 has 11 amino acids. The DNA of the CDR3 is TGTGCCAGCAGCTTGGGGCACGAGCAGTACTTC. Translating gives CASSLGHEQYF. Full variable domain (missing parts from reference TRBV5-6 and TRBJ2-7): DAGVTQSPTHLIKTRGQQVTLRCSPKSGHDTVSWYQQALGQGPQFIFQYYEEEERQRGNFPDRFSGHQFPNYSSELNVNALLLGDSALYLCASSLGHEQYFGPGTRLTVT.

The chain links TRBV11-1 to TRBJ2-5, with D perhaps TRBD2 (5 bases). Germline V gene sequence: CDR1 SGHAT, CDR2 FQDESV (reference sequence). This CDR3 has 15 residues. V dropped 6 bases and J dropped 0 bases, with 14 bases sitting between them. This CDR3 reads CASSSGGLYQETQYF. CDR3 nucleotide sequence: TGTGCCAGCAGTTCAGGCGGACTTTACCAAGAGACCCAGTACTTC. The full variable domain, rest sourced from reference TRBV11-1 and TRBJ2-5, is EAEVAQSPRYKITEKSQAVAFWCDPISGHATLYWYRQILGQGPELLVQFQDESVVDDSQLPKDRFSAERLKGVDSTLKIQPAELGDSAMYLCASSSGGLYQETQYFGPGTRLLVL.

CDR3 protein: CASSVVVAGDQFF. The CDR3 coding sequence is TGTGCCAGCAGCGTAGTCGTGGCGGGCGATCAGTTCTTC. The gene calls are TRBV9 and TRBJ2-1, with D perhaps TRBD2 (5 bases). CDR1 is SGDLS and CDR2 is YYNGEE in the germline V gene. The CDR3 contains 13 residues. V was trimmed by 0 bases and J by 13 bases, leaving 14 bases between them.

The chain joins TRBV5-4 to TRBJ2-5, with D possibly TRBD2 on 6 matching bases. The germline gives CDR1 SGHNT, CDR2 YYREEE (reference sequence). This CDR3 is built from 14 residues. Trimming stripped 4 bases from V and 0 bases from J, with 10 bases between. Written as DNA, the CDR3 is TGTGCCAGCAGCCTCGGGGGAAACCAAGAGACCCAGTACTTC. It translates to CASSLGGNQETQYF.

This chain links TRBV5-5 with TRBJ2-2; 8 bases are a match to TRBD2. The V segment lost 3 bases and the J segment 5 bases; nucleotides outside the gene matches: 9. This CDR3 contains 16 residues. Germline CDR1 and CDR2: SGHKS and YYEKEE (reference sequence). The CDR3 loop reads CASSSRGGADTGELFF. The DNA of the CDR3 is TGTGCCAGCAGCTCCCGGGGGGGGGCTGATACCGGGGAGCTGTTTTTT.

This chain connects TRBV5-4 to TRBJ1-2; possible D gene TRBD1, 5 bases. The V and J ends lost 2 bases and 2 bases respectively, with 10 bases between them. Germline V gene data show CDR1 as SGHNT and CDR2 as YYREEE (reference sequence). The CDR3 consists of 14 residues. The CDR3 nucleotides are TGTGCCAGCAGCTTCGGACAAACCAACTATGGCTACACCTTC. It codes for CASSFGQTNYGYTF.

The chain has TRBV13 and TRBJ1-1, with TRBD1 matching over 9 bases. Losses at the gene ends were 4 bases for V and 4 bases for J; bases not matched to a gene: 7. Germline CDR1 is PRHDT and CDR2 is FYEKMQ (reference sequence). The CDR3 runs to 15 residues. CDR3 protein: CASSSLGQGTTEAFF. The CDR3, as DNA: TGTGCCAGCAGCTCCCTCGGACAGGGGACCACTGAAGCTTTCTTT. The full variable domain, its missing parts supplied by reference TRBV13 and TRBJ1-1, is AAGVIQSPRHLIKEKRETATLKCYPIPRHDTVYWYQQGPGQDPQFLISFYEKMQSDKGSIPDRFSAQQFSDYHSELNMSSLELGDSALYFCASSSLGQGTTEAFFGQGTRLTVV.

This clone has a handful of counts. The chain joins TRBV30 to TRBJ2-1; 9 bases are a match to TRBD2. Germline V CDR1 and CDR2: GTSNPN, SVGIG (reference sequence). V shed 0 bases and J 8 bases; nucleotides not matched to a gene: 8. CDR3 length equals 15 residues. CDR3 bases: TGTGCCTGGAGTGTAGGCGCGGGGGGGAGCGATGAGCAGTTCTTC. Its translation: CAWSVGAGGSDEQFF.

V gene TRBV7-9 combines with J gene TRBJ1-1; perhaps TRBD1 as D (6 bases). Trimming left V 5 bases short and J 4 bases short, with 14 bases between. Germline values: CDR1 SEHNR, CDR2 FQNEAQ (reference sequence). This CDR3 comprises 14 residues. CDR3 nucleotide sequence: TGTGCCAGCAGCCAGTACGGAGGGGGCACTGAAGCTTTCTTT. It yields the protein CASSQYGGGTEAFF.

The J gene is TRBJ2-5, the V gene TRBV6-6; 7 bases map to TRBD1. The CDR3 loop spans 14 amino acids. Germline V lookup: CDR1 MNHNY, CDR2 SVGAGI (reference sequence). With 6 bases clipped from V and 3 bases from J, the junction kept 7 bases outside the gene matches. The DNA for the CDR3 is TGTGCCAGCAGGGAAGACAGGGCGGAAGAGACCCAGTACTTC. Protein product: CASREDRAEETQYF.

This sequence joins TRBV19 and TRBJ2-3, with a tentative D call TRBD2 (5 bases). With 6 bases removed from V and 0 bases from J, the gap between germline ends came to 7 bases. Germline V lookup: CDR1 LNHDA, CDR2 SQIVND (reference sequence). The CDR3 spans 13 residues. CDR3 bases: TGTGCCAGTAGAGCGGCTAGCACAGATACGCAGTATTTT. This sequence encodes CASRAASTDTQYF. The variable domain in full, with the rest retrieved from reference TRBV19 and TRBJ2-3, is DGGITQSPKYLFRKEGQNVTLSCEQNLNHDAMYWYRQDPGQGLRLIYYSQIVNDFQKGDIAEGYSVSREKKESFPLTVTSAQKNPTAFYLCASRAASTDTQYFGPGTRLTVL.

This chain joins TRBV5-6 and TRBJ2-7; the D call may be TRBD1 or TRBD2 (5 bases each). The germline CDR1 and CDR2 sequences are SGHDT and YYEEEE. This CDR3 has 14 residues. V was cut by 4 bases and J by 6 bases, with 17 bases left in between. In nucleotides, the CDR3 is TGTGCCAGCAGCCCGGGACCTACTCGCAGCGAGCAGTACTTC. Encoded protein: CASSPGPTRSEQYF.

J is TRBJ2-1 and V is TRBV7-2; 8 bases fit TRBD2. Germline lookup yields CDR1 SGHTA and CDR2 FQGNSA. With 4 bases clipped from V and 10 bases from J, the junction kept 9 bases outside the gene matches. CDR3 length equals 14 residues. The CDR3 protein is CASSSPGGGTEQFF. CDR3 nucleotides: TGTGCCAGCAGCTCCCCCGGGGGGGGTACGGAGCAGTTCTTC.

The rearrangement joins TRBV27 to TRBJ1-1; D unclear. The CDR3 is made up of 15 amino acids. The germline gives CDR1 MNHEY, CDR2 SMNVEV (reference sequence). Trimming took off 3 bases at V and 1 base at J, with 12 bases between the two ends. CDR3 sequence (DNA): TGTGCCAGCAGTTTTTTGGGCAGAACGAACACTGAAGCTTTCTTT. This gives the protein CASSFLGRTNTEAFF.

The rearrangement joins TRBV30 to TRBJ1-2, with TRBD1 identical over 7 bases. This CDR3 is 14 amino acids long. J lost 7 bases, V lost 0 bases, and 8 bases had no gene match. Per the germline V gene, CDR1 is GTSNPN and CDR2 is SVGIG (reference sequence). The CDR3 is CAWSVGTAPAGYTF. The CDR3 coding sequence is TGTGCCTGGAGTGTCGGGACAGCTCCGGCTGGCTACACCTTC.

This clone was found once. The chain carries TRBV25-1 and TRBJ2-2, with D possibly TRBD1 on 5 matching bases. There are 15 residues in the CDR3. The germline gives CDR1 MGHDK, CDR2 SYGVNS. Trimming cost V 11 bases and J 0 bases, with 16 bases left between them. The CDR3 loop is CAQHKNRSNTGELFF. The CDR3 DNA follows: TGTGCCCAGCATAAGAACAGGTCGAACACCGGGGAGCTGTTTTTT.

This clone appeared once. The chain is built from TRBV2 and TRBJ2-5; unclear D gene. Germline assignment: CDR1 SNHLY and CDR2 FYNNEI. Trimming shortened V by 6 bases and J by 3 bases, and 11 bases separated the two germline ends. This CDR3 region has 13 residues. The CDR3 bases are TGTGCCAGCAGGAACAGCGCAGAAGAGACCCAGTACTTC. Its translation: CASRNSAEETQYF. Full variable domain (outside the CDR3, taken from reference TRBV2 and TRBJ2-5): EPEVTQTPSHQVTQMGQEVILRCVPISNHLYFYWYRQILGQKVEFLVSFYNNEISEKSEIFDDQFSVERPDGSNFTLKIRSTKLEDSAMYFCASRNSAEETQYFGPGTRLLVL.

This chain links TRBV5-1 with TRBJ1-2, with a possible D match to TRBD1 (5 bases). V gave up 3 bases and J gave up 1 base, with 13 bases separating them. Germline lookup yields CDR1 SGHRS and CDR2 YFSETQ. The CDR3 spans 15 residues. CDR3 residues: CASSSRGRHNYGYTF. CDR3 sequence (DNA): TGCGCCAGCAGCTCGCGGGGACGGCATAACTATGGCTACACCTTC.

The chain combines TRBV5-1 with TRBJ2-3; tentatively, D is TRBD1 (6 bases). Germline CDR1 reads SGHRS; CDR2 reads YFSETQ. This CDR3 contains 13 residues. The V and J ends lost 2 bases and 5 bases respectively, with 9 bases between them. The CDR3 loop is CASSLQGGDTQYF. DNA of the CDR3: TGCGCCAGCAGCTTACAGGGTGGAGATACGCAGTATTTT.

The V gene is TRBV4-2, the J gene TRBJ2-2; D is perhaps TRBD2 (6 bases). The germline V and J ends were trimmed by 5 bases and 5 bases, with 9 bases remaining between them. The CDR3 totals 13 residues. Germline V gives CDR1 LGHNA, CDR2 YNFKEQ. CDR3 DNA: TGTGCCAGCAGCTTGGAGGGGACCGGGGAGCTGTTTTTT. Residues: CASSLEGTGELFF.

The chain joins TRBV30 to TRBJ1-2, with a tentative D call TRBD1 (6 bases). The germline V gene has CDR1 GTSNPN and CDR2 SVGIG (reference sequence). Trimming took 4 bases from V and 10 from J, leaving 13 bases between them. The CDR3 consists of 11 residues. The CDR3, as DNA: TGTGCCTGGAATTTGGGGGCAGCCTACACCTTC. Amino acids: CAWNLGAAYTF.

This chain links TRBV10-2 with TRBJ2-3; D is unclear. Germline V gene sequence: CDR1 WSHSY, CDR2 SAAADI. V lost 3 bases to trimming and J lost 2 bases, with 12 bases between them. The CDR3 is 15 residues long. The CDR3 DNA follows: TGCGCCAGCAGTGATGGTGGGATCCTCACAGATACGCAGTATTTT. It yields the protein CASSDGGILTDTQYF.

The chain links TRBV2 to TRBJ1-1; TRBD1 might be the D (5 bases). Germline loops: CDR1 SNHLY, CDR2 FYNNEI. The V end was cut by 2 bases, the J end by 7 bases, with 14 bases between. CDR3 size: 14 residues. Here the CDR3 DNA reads TGTGCCAGCAGTGAACGGGGGGGAAAGGATGAAGCTTTCTTT. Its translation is CASSERGGKDEAFF.

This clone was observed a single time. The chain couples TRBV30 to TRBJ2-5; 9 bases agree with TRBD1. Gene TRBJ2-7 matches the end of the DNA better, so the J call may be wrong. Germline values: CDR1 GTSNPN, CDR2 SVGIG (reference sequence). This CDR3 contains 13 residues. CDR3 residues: CAWSTGGSYEQYF. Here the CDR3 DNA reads TGTGCCTGGTCGACAGGGGGCTCCTACGAGCAGTACTTC.

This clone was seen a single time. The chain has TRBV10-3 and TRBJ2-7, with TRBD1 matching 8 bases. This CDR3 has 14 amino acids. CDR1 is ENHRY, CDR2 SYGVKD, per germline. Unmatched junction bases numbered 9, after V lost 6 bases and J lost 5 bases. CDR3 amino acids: CAISYDRGRDEQYF. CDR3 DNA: TGTGCCATCAGCTACGACAGGGGTCGCGACGAGCAGTACTTC.

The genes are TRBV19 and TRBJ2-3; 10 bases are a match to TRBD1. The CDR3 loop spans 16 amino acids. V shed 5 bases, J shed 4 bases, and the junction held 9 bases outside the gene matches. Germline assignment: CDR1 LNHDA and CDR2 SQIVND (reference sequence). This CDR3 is CASSQSTGGIADTQYF. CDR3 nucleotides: TGTGCCAGTAGTCAATCGACAGGGGGCATCGCAGATACGCAGTATTTT.

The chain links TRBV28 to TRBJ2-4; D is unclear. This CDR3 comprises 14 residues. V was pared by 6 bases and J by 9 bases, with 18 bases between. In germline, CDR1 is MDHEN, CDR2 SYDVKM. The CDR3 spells CASSLRTAMGIQYF. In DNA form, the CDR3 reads TGTGCCAGCAGCCTCCGTACCGCTATGGGCATTCAGTACTTC.